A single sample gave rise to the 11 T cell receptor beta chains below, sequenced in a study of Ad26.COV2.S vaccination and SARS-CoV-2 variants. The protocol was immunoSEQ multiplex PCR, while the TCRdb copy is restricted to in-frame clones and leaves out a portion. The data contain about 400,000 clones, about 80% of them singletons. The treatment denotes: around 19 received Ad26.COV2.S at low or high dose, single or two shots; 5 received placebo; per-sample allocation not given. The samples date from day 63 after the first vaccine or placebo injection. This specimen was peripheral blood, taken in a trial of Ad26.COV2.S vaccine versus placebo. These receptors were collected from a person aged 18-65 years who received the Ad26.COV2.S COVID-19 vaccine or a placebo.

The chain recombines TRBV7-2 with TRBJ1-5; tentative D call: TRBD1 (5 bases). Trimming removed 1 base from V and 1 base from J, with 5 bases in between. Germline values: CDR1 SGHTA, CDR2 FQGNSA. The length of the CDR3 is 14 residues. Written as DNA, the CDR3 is TGTGCCAGCAGCTTAGGACAGAGCAATCAGCCCCAGCATTTT. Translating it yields CASSLGQSNQPQHF.

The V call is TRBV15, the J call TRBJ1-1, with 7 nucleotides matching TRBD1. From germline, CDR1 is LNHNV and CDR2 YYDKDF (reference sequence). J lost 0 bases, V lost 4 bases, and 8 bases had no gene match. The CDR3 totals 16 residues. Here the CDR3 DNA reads TGTGCCACCAGCACTTTAGACAGGGAGGTGAACACTGAAGCTTTCTTT. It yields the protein CATSTLDREVNTEAFF.

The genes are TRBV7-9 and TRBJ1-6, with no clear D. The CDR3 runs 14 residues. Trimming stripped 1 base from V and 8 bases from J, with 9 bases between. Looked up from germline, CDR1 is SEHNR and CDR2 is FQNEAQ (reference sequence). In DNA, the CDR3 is TGTGCCAGCAGCTTAGATTCAACGGATTCACCCCTCCACTTT. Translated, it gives CASSLDSTDSPLHF. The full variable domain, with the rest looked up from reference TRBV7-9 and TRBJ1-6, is DTGVSQNPRHKITKRGQNVTFRCDPISEHNRLYWYRQTLGQGPEFLTYFQNEAQLEKSRLLSDRFSAERPKGSFSTLEIQRTEQGDSAMYLCASSLDSTDSPLHFGNGTRLTVT.

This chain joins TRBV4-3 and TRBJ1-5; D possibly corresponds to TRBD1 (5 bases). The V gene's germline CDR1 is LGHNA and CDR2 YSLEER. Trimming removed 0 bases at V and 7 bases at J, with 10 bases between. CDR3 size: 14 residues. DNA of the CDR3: TGCGCCAGCAGCCAAGACGAACGGGGGCAGCCCCAGCATTTT. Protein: CASSQDERGQPQHF.

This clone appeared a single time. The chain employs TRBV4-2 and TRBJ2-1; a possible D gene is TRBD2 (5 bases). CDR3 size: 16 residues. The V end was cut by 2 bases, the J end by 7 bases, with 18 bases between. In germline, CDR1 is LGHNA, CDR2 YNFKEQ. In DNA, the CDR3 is TGTGCCAGCAGCCAAAGGCGTTGGGGAGAAAGAAATGAGCAGTTCTTC. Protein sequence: CASSQRRWGERNEQFF.

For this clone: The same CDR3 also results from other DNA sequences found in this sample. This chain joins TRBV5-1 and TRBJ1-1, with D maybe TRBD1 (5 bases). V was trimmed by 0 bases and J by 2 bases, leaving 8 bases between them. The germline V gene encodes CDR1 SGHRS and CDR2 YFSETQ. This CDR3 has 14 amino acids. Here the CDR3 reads CASSLDGGNTEAFF. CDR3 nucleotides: TGCGCCAGCAGCTTGGATGGGGGAAACACTGAAGCTTTCTTT.

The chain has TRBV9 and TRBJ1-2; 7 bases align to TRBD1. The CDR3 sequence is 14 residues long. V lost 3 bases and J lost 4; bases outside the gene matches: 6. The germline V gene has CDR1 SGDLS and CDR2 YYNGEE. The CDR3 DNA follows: TGTGCCAGCAGCGCCACAGGGGTCCCCTATGGCTACACCTTC. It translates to CASSATGVPYGYTF.

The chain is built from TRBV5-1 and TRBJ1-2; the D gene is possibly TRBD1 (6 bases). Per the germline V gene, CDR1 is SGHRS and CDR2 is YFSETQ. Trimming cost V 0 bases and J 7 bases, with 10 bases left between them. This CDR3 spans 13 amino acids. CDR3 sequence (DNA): TGCGCCAGCAGCTTGGACAGGGCGTTTGGCTACACCTTC. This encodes CASSLDRAFGYTF. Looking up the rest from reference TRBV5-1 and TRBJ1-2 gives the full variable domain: KAGVTQTPRYLIKTRGQQVTLSCSPISGHRSVSWYQQTPGQGLQFLFEYFSETQRNKGNFPGRFSGRQFSNSRSEMNVSTLELGDSALYLCASSLDRAFGYTFGSGTRLTVV.

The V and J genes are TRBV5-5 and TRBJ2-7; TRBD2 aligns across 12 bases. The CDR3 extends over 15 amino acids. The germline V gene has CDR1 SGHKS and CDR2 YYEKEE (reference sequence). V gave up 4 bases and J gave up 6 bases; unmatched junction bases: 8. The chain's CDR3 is CASSPRLAGVPEQYF. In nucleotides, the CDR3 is TGTGCCAGCAGCCCAAGACTAGCGGGAGTCCCCGAGCAGTACTTC.

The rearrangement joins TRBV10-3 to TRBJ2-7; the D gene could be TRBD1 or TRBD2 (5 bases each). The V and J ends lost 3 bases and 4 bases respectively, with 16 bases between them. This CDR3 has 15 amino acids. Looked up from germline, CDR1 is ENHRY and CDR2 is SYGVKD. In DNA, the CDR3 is TGTGCCATCAGTGATGGGGCGGCAGGACTTTACGAGCAGTACTTC. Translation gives CAISDGAAGLYEQYF.

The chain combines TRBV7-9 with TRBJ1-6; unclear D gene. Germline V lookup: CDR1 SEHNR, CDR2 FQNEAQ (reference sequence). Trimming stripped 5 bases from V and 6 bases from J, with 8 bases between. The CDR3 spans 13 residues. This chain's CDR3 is CASSPRRNSPLHF. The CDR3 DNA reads TGTGCCAGCAGCCCACGGCGTAATTCACCCCTCCACTTT.